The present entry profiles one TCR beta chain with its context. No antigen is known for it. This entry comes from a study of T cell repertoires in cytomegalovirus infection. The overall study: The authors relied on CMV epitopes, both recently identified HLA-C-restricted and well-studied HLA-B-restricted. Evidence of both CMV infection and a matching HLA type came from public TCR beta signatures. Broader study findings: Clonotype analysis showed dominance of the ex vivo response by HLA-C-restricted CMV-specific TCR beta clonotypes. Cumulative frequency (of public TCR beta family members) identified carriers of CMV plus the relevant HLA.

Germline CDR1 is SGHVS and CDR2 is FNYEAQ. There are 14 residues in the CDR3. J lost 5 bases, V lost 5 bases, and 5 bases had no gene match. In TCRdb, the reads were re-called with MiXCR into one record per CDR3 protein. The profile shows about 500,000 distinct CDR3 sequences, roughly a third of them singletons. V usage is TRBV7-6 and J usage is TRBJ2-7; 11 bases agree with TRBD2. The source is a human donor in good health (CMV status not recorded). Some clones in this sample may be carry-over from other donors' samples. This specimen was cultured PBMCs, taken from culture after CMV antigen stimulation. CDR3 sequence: CASSMTSGDDEQYF. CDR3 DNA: TGTGCCAGCAGCATGACTAGCGGGGACGACGAGCAGTACTTC.